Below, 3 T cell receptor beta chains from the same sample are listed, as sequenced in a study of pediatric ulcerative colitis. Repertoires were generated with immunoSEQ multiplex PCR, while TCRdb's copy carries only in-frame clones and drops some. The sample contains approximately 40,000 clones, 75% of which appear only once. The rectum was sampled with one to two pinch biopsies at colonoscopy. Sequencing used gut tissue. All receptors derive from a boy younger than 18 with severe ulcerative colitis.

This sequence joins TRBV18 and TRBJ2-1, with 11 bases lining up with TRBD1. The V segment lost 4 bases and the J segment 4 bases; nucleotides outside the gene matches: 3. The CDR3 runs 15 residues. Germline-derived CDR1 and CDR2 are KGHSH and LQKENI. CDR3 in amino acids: CASSQGQGAYNEQFF. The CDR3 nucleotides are TGTGCCAGCTCACAAGGACAGGGGGCTTACAATGAGCAGTTCTTC. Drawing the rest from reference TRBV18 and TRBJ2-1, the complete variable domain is NAGVMQNPRHLVRRRGQEARLRCSPMKGHSHVYWYRQLPEEGLKFMVYLQKENIIDESGMPKERFSAEFPKEGPSILRIQQVVRGDSAAYFCASSQGQGAYNEQFFGPGTRLTVL.

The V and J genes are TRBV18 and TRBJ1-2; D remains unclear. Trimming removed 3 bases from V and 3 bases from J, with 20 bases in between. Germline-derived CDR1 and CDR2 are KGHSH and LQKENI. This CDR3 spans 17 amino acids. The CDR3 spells CASSPLPPSQSDYGYTF. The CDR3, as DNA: TGTGCCAGCTCACCCTTACCGCCTAGTCAATCGGACTATGGCTACACCTTC. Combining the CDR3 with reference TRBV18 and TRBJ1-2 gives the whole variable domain NAGVMQNPRHLVRRRGQEARLRCSPMKGHSHVYWYRQLPEEGLKFMVYLQKENIIDESGMPKERFSAEFPKEGPSILRIQQVVRGDSAAYFCASSPLPPSQSDYGYTFGSGTRLTVV.

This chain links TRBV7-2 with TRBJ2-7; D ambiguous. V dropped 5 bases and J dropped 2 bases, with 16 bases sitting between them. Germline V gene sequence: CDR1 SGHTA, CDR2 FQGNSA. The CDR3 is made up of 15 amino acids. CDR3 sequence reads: CASSITEVKTYEQYF. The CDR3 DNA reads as TGTGCCAGCAGCATAACAGAAGTAAAAACCTACGAGCAGTACTTC.